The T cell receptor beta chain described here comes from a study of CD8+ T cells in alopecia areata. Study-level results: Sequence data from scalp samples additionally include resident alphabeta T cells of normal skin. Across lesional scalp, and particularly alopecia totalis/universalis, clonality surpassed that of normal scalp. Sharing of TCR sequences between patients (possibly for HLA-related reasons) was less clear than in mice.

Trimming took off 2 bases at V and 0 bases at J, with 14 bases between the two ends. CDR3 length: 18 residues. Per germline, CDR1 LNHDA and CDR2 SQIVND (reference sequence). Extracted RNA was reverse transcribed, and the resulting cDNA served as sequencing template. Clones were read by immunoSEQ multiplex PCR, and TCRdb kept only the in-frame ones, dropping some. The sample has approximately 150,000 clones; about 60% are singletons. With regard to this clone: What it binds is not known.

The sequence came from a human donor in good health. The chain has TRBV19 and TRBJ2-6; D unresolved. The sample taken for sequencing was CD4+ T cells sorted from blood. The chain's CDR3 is CASSISPAAISGANVLTF. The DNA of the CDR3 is TGTGCCAGTAGTATATCCCCCGCGGCGATCTCTGGGGCCAACGTCCTGACTTTC.